This TCR beta chain originates from a study of CD8+CD57+ T cells in acquired aplastic anemia (dated by TCRdb to 2016 to 2018). Concerning the study at large: Extracted DNA from sorted CD4+ and CD8+ cells averaged approximately 3 ug, ranging from roughly 0.2 to 30 ug. CD8+CD57+ expansion was defined as frequency above the mean frequency observed in healthy subjects.

Findings and caveats that apply to the study as a whole: Some 27 CD8+ CDR3 sequences were found in both patients and controls but appeared to be highly expressed in patients and within the immunodominant clones of the patients. No significant difference in CD8+ Simpson's diversity was found between patients and healthy controls (P=0.060).

Patients chosen for sequencing had shown expansion of CD8+CD57+ cells by flow cytometry. Every patient had severe acquired aplastic anemia, diagnosed using the International Study of Aplastic Anemia and Agranulocytosis and Camitta criteria. No therapy had been received by the patients at the time of blood sampling. In the study, sorted CD4+ and CD8+ blood T cells from patients with severe aplastic anemia and from healthy subjects underwent deep sequencing of TCR repertoires. Patients were enrolled under clinicaltrials.gov protocols 00001620, 01623167, 00001397, 00071045, 00081523 and 00961064 in the USA. Ficoll-Paque density gradient centrifugation was used to isolate peripheral blood mononuclear cells. Before DNA extraction, CD4+ and CD8+ T cells were sorted by FACS or by magnetic beads. There are 13 amino acids in the CDR3, from cysteine to phenylalanine inclusive. The kept DNA is CDR3 alone, 39 bases in frame from the first base. V sheds 3 bases and J sheds 3 bases, leaving 8 bases between their ends. CDR1 and CDR2 are drawn from the germline V gene: MNHEY, SVGAGI.

This clonotype turned up a few times. Its specific antigen is unknown. Base-call qualities are not available, and no considerably larger clone is one nucleotide away. TCR beta VDJ combination and CDR3 sequence profiling used genomic DNA as the template. TCR repertoire sequencing was run on an Illumina HiSeq 2000. In the paper's pipeline: Repertoires were assessed using TRBV/TRBJ rearrangement plots, CDR3 size and DJ length profiles, and Simpson's diversity index. The immunodominant clone was defined as the most abundant DNA sequence in deep sequencing data. CDR3 amino acid sequences were screened for sharing across subjects and compared with published repertoires and the VDJdb database. TCRdb took the public reads, trimmed them with fastp at Q25, ran MiXCR for clone calling and kept in-frame beta chains. Every CDR3 protein is listed once, alongside the most common genes and DNA of its rows. The V and J calls reflect TCRdb's pipeline rather than the authors' work. The sample records a few hundred thousand distinct CDR3 sequences, about a third of which are singletons. The ten most abundant clones make up around 0.82% of the sample.

This chain joins TRBV6-5 to TRBJ1-2; the D segment could be TRBD1, given 5 matching bases. Sequencing used sorted CD4+, CD8+, or CD8+CD57+ T cells (not recorded which) from PBMCs. The sequence was collected from a human donor with aplastic anemia. The nucleotide sequence is given as TGTGCCAGCAGTTATTCAGGGTACTATGGCTACACCTTC. This gives the protein CASSYSGYYGYTF.